The clone carrying this TCR beta chain was seen only once. The same CDR3 also results from other DNA sequences found in this sample. The entry originates in a study of blood T cell repertoires in COVID-19. Study in general: PBMCs, B-cell-depleted T cells, or T cells were the source of the cDNA or gDNA that made up the material.

Profiling relied on immunoSEQ multiplex PCR, and the TCRdb table lists in-frame clones only, not all of them. The table records about 670,000 clones, just under 90% of them present only once. V was cut by 0 bases and J by 6 bases, with 10 bases left in between. The CDR3 runs to 14 residues. CDR1 SGDLS and CDR2 YYNGEE come from the germline V gene. V usage is TRBV9 and J usage is TRBJ1-5, with D perhaps TRBD1 (6 bases). The source is a young woman with acute or convalescent COVID-19. Sequencing was carried out using peripheral blood. The CDR3 spells CASSVGGGGQPQHF. The CDR3 bases are TGTGCCAGCAGCGTAGGTGGGGGCGGTCAGCCCCAGCATTTT.